The 14 T cell receptor beta chains presented below share a single source sample, sequenced in a study of shared clonotypes between healthy human individuals. The repertoire was sequenced with immunoSEQ multiplex PCR; TCRdb's copy has only in-frame clones and lacks some. The repertoire has about 1.1 million clones, 70% to 80% of them found once; the top ten carry 0.5% to 0.65%. Sequenced: memory CD4+ T cells from PBMCs. Subset defined: CD45RA-negative fraction. These receptor sequences come from a man in his late teens or twenties in good health. Some clones in this sample may be carry-over from other donors' samples.

This clone was counted a few times. Other DNA sequences from this sample encode an identical CDR3 as well. The J gene is TRBJ2-3, the V gene TRBV7-2; D uncertain. CDR3 length: 13 amino acids. Germline V gene lookup returns CDR1 SGHTA and CDR2 FQGNSA. V was cut by 0 bases and J by 0 bases, with 1 base left in between. The CDR3 is CASSLASTDTQYF. CDR3 in DNA: TGTGCCAGCAGCTTAGCCAGCACAGATACGCAGTATTTT.

The chain carries TRBV30 and TRBJ1-1; D is perhaps TRBD1 (6 bases). CDR3 size: 15 residues. Germline CDR1 is GTSNPN and CDR2 is SVGIG (reference sequence). V was shortened by 2 bases and J by 1 base, with 14 bases between the two germline ends. The CDR3 nucleotides read TGTGCCTGGAGTCCCCGGGGGCGACAGAACACTGAAGCTTTCTTT. It encodes CAWSPRGRQNTEAFF.

The genes are TRBV21-1 and TRBJ1-2; the DNA was not compared with TRBD1, the D call given in the table. TRBV21-1 is a known pseudogene. This CDR3 contains 14 residues. The CDR3 reads CASSNGQGRNGYTF. CDR3 nucleotides: TGTGCCAGCAGCAACGGACAGGGTCGGAATGGCTACACCTTC.

The genes are TRBV19 and TRBJ1-5; D perhaps matches TRBD1 (6 bases). The V end was cut by 4 bases, the J end by 3 bases, with 16 bases between. From germline, CDR1 is LNHDA and CDR2 SQIVND (reference sequence). This CDR3 spans 16 amino acids. The CDR3 is CASSRTTGTNNQPQHF. In DNA, the CDR3 is TGTGCCAGTAGTAGAACTACAGGGACGAACAATCAGCCCCAGCATTTT.

This clone was detected only once. This chain joins TRBV5-4 and TRBJ2-2; D remains unclear. The V gene's germline CDR1 is SGHNT and CDR2 YYREEE (reference sequence). V lost 2 bases, J lost 0 bases, and 5 bases lay in between. The CDR3 is 14 residues long. The CDR3 nucleotides read TGTGCCAGCAGCTTAACCCCGAACACCGGGGAGCTGTTTTTT. The encoded protein is CASSLTPNTGELFF. Based on the CDR3 plus reference TRBV5-4 and TRBJ2-2, the full variable domain is ETGVTQSPTHLIKTRGQQVTLRCSSQSGHNTVSWYQQALGQGPQFIFQYYREEENGRGNFPPRFSGLQFPNYSSELNVNALELDDSALYLCASSLTPNTGELFFGEGSRLTVL.

The chain couples TRBV19 to TRBJ2-2; the D gene is possibly TRBD2 (5 bases). The germline CDR1 and CDR2 sequences are LNHDA and SQIVND (reference sequence). With 5 bases removed from V and 7 bases from J, the gap between germline ends came to 20 bases. CDR3 length equals 16 residues. The CDR3 region is CASSPLFISENGELFF. The CDR3 region has the DNA TGTGCCAGTAGTCCCCTATTTATTAGCGAAAACGGGGAGCTGTTTTTT.

The V gene is TRBV15, the J gene TRBJ2-7; possible D gene TRBD1, 6 bases. CDR1 LNHNV and CDR2 YYDKDF come from the germline V gene (reference sequence). The CDR3 is 15 amino acids. With 4 bases removed from V and 4 bases from J, the gap between germline ends came to 17 bases. CDR3 in DNA: TGTGCCACCAGCACGCATCCCCTGGACAGTTACGAGCAGTACTTC. Its translation is CATSTHPLDSYEQYF.

This chain joins TRBV5-1 and TRBJ1-1; 11 bases are shared with TRBD1. Germline values: CDR1 SGHRS, CDR2 YFSETQ. The CDR3 extends over 17 amino acids. The J segment lost 0 bases and the V segment lost 4 bases, leaving 8 bases of the junction unmatched. The CDR3 is CASSKGQGVLLNTEAFF. The CDR3 nucleotides are TGCGCCAGCAGCAAGGGACAGGGGGTACTGTTGAACACTGAAGCTTTCTTT.

The chain couples TRBV30 to TRBJ2-7, with 7 positions matching TRBD2. The V gene's germline CDR1 is GTSNPN and CDR2 SVGIG (reference sequence). This CDR3 has 14 amino acids. V was clipped by 4 bases and J by 5 bases; unmatched bases: 11. CDR3 sequence (DNA): TGTGCCTGGACTCAGGGCGGGAGTTACGACGAGCAGTACTTC. Encoded protein: CAWTQGGSYDEQYF.

The rearrangement uses TRBV6-5 and TRBJ2-2; D is unclear. V was shortened by 5 bases and J by 7 bases, with 14 bases between the two germline ends. Germline V gene lookup returns CDR1 MNHEY and CDR2 SVGAGI. This CDR3 is built from 14 residues. CDR3 bases: TGTGCCAGCAGTCGTGACGAAAGGAACGGGGAGCTGTTTTTT. This encodes CASSRDERNGELFF.

This chain links TRBV18 with TRBJ1-5; 9 nucleotides match TRBD1. V trimming: 6 bases; J trimming: 2 bases; junction bases outside the gene matches: 8. The germline V gene encodes CDR1 KGHSH and CDR2 LQKENI. The CDR3 contains 16 residues. The CDR3 is CASSPNRGLGNQPQHF. CDR3 in DNA: TGTGCCAGCTCGCCTAACAGGGGGCTAGGCAATCAGCCCCAGCATTTT.

The J gene is TRBJ2-7, the V gene TRBV30; no clear D gene. In germline, CDR1 is GTSNPN, CDR2 SVGIG (reference sequence). The CDR3 is 16 amino acids. The germline V and J ends were trimmed by 2 bases and 3 bases, with 20 bases remaining between them. The CDR3 nucleotides read TGTGCCTGGAGTCTATATGTGACTGGCGGTTACTACGAGCAGTACTTC. Translating gives CAWSLYVTGGYYEQYF.

The rearrangement joins TRBV7-2 to TRBJ2-3; 8 positions match TRBD2. The CDR3 is made up of 15 amino acids. From germline, CDR1 is SGHTA and CDR2 FQGNSA. V lost 5 bases to trimming and J lost 2 bases; unmatched junction nucleotides: 6. The DNA of the CDR3 is TGTGCCAGCAGCACTAGCGGATATTCCACAGATACGCAGTATTTT. Translated, it gives CASSTSGYSTDTQYF.

The J gene is TRBJ1-3, the V gene TRBV30; TRBD1 agrees at 7 bases. The CDR3 totals 13 residues. The trim removed 7 bases at V and 2 bases at J, leaving 5 bases unmatched. Germline V gene data show CDR1 as GTSNPN and CDR2 as SVGIG (reference sequence). The CDR3 DNA follows: TGTGCCTCCTCAGGGGGGACTGGAAACACCATATATTTT. Its translation is CASSGGTGNTIYF.